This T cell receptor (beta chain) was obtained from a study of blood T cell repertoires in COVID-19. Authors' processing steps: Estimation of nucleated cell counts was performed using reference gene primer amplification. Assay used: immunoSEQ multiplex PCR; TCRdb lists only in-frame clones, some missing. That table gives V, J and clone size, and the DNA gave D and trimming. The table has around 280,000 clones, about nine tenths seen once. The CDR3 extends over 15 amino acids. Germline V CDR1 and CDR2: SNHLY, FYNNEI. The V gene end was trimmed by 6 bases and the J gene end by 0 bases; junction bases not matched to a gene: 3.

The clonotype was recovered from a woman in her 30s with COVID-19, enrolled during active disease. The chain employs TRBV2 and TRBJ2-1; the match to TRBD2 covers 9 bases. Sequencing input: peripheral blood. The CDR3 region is CASRLAGVSYNEQFF. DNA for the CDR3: TGTGCCAGCAGGTTAGCGGGAGTCTCCTACAATGAGCAGTTCTTC. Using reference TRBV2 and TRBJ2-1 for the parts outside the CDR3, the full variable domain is EPEVTQTPSHQVTQMGQEVILRCVPISNHLYFYWYRQILGQKVEFLVSFYNNEISEKSEIFDDQFSVERPDGSNFTLKIRSTKLEDSAMYFCASRLAGVSYNEQFFGPGTRLTVL.